One T cell receptor beta chain is described in this entry. Antigen specificity is unknown. TCRdb keeps only in-frame clones here, not all; method: immunoSEQ multiplex PCR. This table holds about 62,000 clones, roughly 86% found once. This record belongs to a study of OX40 agonist ivuxolimab in advanced cancers. Across the whole study: Therapy given before enrollment (anti-PD-1, anti-PD-L1 or anti-CTLA-4) was allowed, and around 40% had some. Study conclusions and caveats: With doses of 0.1 to 3.0 mg/kg, CD4+ and CD8+ blood T cells had undergone clonal expansion by week 6. Some patients without response likewise showed low normalized clonal expansion.

This clonotype originated in an adult with an advanced solid tumor such as melanoma, head and neck, liver or kidney cancer. Sequencing used CD4+ or CD8+ T cells sorted from blood, obtained in a trial of the OX40 agonist ivuxolimab.

CDR3 loop: CASGQQGTEAFF. For the CDR3, the DNA is TGTGCCAGCGGCCAACAGGGAACTGAAGCTTTCTTT. This rearrangement joins TRBV11-2 to TRBJ1-1, with TRBD1 as a possible D gene (6 bases). The germline V gene has CDR1 SGHAT and CDR2 FQNNGV. The CDR3 has 12 residues. V was clipped by 8 bases and J by 5 bases, with 12 bases between them.